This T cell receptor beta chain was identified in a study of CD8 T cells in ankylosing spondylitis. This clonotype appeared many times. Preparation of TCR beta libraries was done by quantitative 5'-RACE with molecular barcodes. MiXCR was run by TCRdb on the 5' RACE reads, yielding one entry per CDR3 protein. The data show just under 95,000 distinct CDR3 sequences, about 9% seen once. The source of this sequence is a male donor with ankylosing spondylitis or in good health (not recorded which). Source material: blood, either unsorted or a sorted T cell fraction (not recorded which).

The CDR3 DNA sequence: TGTGCCAGCAGTTACGGGATTGGGGCAGGGCAAACAGATACGCAGTATTTT. This gives the protein CASSYGIGAGQTDTQYF. This chain uses TRBV6-5 with TRBJ2-3, with a tentative D call TRBD1 (5 bases). The germline CDR1 and CDR2 sequences are MNHEY and SVGAGI. V was cut by 2 bases and J by 3 bases, with 18 bases left in between. This CDR3 is built from 17 residues.